Listed here are 28 T cell receptor beta chains from one sample, sequenced in a study of blood T cell repertoires in COVID-19. Data came from immunoSEQ multiplex PCR; TCRdb stores just in-frame clones and leaves some out. The sample lists fewer than 80,000 clones, approximately 92% seen once, with 5.5% to 6.5% in the top ten. Sequenced: peripheral blood. The receptor set was obtained from a human donor in a cohort sampled during active COVID-19.

The chain links TRBV4-2 to TRBJ1-4; TRBD1 might be the D (6 bases). The V end was cut by 0 bases, the J end by 4 bases, with 6 bases between. From germline, CDR1 is LGHNA and CDR2 YNFKEQ. The CDR3 runs to 14 residues. Here the CDR3 reads CASSQDRGNEKLFF. For the CDR3, the DNA is TGTGCCAGCAGCCAAGACAGGGGTAATGAAAAACTGTTTTTT.

This chain uses TRBV12-3 or TRBV12-4 with TRBJ2-7, with 8 bases fitting TRBD1. This CDR3 comprises 13 residues. V shed 5 bases, J shed 3 bases, and the junction held 3 bases outside the gene matches. CDR3 in DNA: TGTGCCAGCAGTGACAGGGGACACTACGAGCAGTACTTC. Its translation is CASSDRGHYEQYF.

The chain couples TRBV19 to TRBJ2-7; 7 nucleotides agree with TRBD1. CDR3 length: 13 amino acids. Looked up from germline, CDR1 is LNHDA and CDR2 is SQIVND (reference sequence). V was pared by 8 bases and J by 0 bases, with 4 bases of the junction left unmatched. CDR3 in DNA: TGTGCCAGTCGAAGGGACAGCTCCTACGAGCAGTACTTC. Its protein product is CASRRDSSYEQYF.

V usage is TRBV5-1 and J usage is TRBJ2-7; 8 bases line up with TRBD1. Germline V CDR1 and CDR2: SGHRS, YFSETQ. Trimming took 7 bases from V and 3 from J; bases not matched to a gene: 12. The length of the CDR3 is 15 residues. CDR3 nucleotide sequence: TGCGCCAGCTGTCAGGGGGCGCCCCTGAACTACGAGCAGTACTTC. It specifies CASCQGAPLNYEQYF. Filled out from reference TRBV5-1 and TRBJ2-7, the complete variable domain reads KAGVTQTPRYLIKTRGQQVTLSCSPISGHRSVSWYQQTPGQGLQFLFEYFSETQRNKGNFPGRFSGRQFSNSRSEMNVSTLELGDSALYLCASCQGAPLNYEQYFGPGTRLTVT.

This chain uses TRBV30 with TRBJ2-5; D remains ambiguous. The ends were cut back, 7 bases at V and 5 bases at J, with 11 bases in the middle. CDR3 length: 11 amino acids. Germline V CDR1 and CDR2: GTSNPN, SVGIG (reference sequence). Here the CDR3 reads CAFSPLETQYF. The CDR3 nucleotides read TGTGCCTTCAGTCCCCTGGAGACCCAGTACTTC.

V usage is TRBV7-2 and J usage is TRBJ2-2; 12 bases are a match to TRBD2. Germline loops: CDR1 SGHTA, CDR2 FQGNSA. The CDR3 runs 15 residues. The V segment lost 5 bases and the J segment 5 bases; nucleotides outside the gene matches: 3. The CDR3 loop reads CASSVLAGGTGELFF. As DNA, the CDR3 is TGTGCCAGCAGCGTCCTAGCGGGGGGGACCGGGGAGCTGTTTTTT. Drawing the rest from reference TRBV7-2 and TRBJ2-2, the complete variable domain is GAGVSQSPSNKVTEKGKDVELRCDPISGHTALYWYRQSLGQGLEFLIYFQGNSAPDKSGLPSDRFSAERTGGSVSTLTIQRTQQEDSAVYLCASSVLAGGTGELFFGEGSRLTVL.

V gene TRBV5-1 combines with J gene TRBJ2-2, with TRBD2 matching over 8 bases. J lost 2 bases, V lost 2 bases, and 2 bases had no gene match. The CDR3 sequence is 15 residues long. CDR1 SGHRS and CDR2 YFSETQ come from the germline V gene. The CDR3 DNA is TGCGCCAGCAGCTTTAGCGGGGATAACACCGGGGAGCTGTTTTTT. It encodes CASSFSGDNTGELFF.

CDR3 residues: CASRGRTGLNTEAFF. For the CDR3, the DNA is TGTGCCAGCAGGGGTCGGACAGGGCTGAACACTGAAGCTTTCTTT. The V and J genes are TRBV2 and TRBJ1-1; 8 bases are a match to TRBD1. Trimming took 6 bases from V and 0 from J; bases not matched to a gene: 6. The CDR3 is 15 residues long. In germline, CDR1 is SNHLY, CDR2 FYNNEI. The variable domain in full, completed from reference TRBV2 and TRBJ1-1, reads EPEVTQTPSHQVTQMGQEVILRCVPISNHLYFYWYRQILGQKVEFLVSFYNNEISEKSEIFDDQFSVERPDGSNFTLKIRSTKLEDSAMYFCASRGRTGLNTEAFFGQGTRLTVV.

The chain joins TRBV6-2 or TRBV6-3 to TRBJ2-2; D might be TRBD1 (6 bases). In germline, CDR1 is MNHEY, CDR2 SVGEGT. Trimming removed 3 bases from V and 5 bases from J, with 10 bases in between. This CDR3 has 14 amino acids. CDR3 loop: CASSYPGQTGELFF. The CDR3, as DNA: TGTGCCAGCAGTTATCCCGGACAGACCGGGGAGCTGTTTTTT.

The genes are TRBV10-3 and TRBJ1-1; D call uncertain. Germline CDR1 reads ENHRY; CDR2 reads SYGVKD. Deletions cut 5 bases from V and 7 bases from J, with 11 bases between. The CDR3 length is 12 residues. CDR3 coding DNA: TGTGCCATCAGTCCCCGCCCTAATGAAGCTTTCTTT. Translation: CAISPRPNEAFF.

The chain combines TRBV28 with TRBJ2-1; TRBD2 matches at 8 bases. Losses at the gene ends were 5 bases for V and 2 bases for J; bases not matched to a gene: 8. The CDR3 has 16 amino acids. The germline CDR1 and CDR2 sequences are MDHEN and SYDVKM. In DNA form, the CDR3 reads TGTGCCAGCAGTCTACGGACTAGCTCTCCCTACAATGAGCAGTTCTTC. It yields the protein CASSLRTSSPYNEQFF.

The chain is built from TRBV11-2 and TRBJ1-3, with TRBD1 matching 7 bases. V was pared by 2 bases and J by 4 bases, with 8 bases of the junction left unmatched. The germline CDR1 and CDR2 sequences are SGHAT and FQNNGV. The CDR3 is 16 residues long. The CDR3 nucleotides read TGTGCCAGCAGCTTACCGGCAGGGGGATCAGGAAACACCATATATTTT. Its translation is CASSLPAGGSGNTIYF. The variable domain in full, completed from reference TRBV11-2 and TRBJ1-3, reads EAGVAQSPRYKIIEKRQSVAFWCNPISGHATLYWYQQILGQGPKLLIQFQNNGVVDDSQLPKDRFSAERLKGVDSTLKIQPAKLEDSAVYLCASSLPAGGSGNTIYFGEGSWLTVV.

The rearrangement links TRBV15 to TRBJ1-4, with TRBD1 matching 9 bases. The junction had 6 bases not matched to a gene; V was cut back by 9 bases and J by 4 bases. Germline CDR1 and CDR2: LNHNV and YYDKDF (reference sequence). CDR3 length: 14 amino acids. The CDR3 region is CATTGGRVNEKLFF. In DNA, the CDR3 is TGTGCCACGACAGGGGGAAGGGTTAATGAAAAACTGTTTTTT.

The CDR3 coding sequence is TGCGCCAGCAGCCTAACAGGGAAGACTGAAGCTTTCTTT. Its protein is CASSLTGKTEAFF. The J gene is TRBJ1-1, the V gene TRBV4-1, with a weak D call TRBD1 (6 bases). This CDR3 is 13 amino acids long. From germline, CDR1 is MGHRA and CDR2 YSYEKL. V was trimmed by 4 bases and J by 5 bases, leaving 11 bases between them.

Only one count was recorded for this clone. The V call is TRBV7-2, the J call TRBJ1-5; D possibly corresponds to TRBD1 (6 bases). Trimming stripped 8 bases from V and 9 bases from J, with 20 bases between. The germline gives CDR1 SGHTA, CDR2 FQGNSA. The CDR3 is 14 residues long. The CDR3 here is CASGRGPSSGPQHF. Written as DNA, the CDR3 is TGTGCCAGCGGCAGGGGCCCCTCTTCGGGGCCCCAGCATTTT.

V gene TRBV21-1 combines with J gene TRBJ2-3; TRBD2 is the table's D call, not checked against the DNA. TRBV21-1 is a pseudogene segment. The CDR3 is made up of 17 amino acids. The CDR3 coding sequence is TGTGCCAGCGTTGCCCTGGTTCTAGCGGGGGATGGGGATACGCAGTATTTT. It specifies CASVALVLAGDGDTQYF.

This chain uses TRBV5-1 with TRBJ2-3; 14 nucleotides agree with TRBD2. The germline gives CDR1 SGHRS, CDR2 YFSETQ. V shed 3 bases and J 2 bases; nucleotides not matched to a gene: 8. There are 18 residues in the CDR3. CDR3 region: CASSSPTSGGEHTDTQYF. CDR3 nucleotide sequence: TGCGCCAGCAGCTCCCCGACTAGCGGGGGGGAACACACAGATACGCAGTATTTT.

V gene TRBV30 combines with J gene TRBJ2-3; 9 bases align to TRBD2. Germline V gives CDR1 GTSNPN, CDR2 SVGIG (reference sequence). The CDR3 length is 15 residues. Trimming took 0 bases from V and 5 from J; bases not matched to a gene: 6. The CDR3 DNA reads as TGTGCCTGGAGTGTTGCGGGAGGGCCAAAAGATACGCAGTATTTT. Amino acid sequence: CAWSVAGGPKDTQYF. Complete variable domain (other parts from reference TRBV30 and TRBJ2-3): SQTIHQWPATLVQPVGSPLSLECTVEGTSNPNLYWYRQAAGRGLQLLFYSVGIGQISSEVPQNLSASRPQDRQFILSSKKLLLSDSGFYLCAWSVAGGPKDTQYFGPGTRLTVL.

This rearrangement joins TRBV7-8 to TRBJ2-7; D gene uncertain. This CDR3 contains 14 residues. The V end was cut by 1 base, the J end by 2 bases, with 9 bases between. Germline V lookup: CDR1 SGHVS, CDR2 FQNEAQ. CDR3 region: CASSLGGRTYEQYF. In DNA, the CDR3 is TGTGCCAGCAGCTTAGGAGGCCGGACCTACGAGCAGTACTTC.

This clone was counted once. The chain recombines TRBV28 with TRBJ2-2; 8 bases align to TRBD1. The V gene end was trimmed by 6 bases and the J gene end by 7 bases; junction bases not matched to a gene: 7. The length of the CDR3 is 14 residues. Germline V gene lookup returns CDR1 MDHEN and CDR2 SYDVKM. This CDR3 is CASRATGAGGELFF. The CDR3, as DNA: TGTGCCAGCAGAGCGACAGGGGCGGGCGGGGAGCTGTTTTTT.

This clone showed up just once. The chain links TRBV7-2 to TRBJ1-4; D gene unclear. Trimming stripped 8 bases from V and 0 bases from J, with 16 bases between. The germline V gene encodes CDR1 SGHTA and CDR2 FQGNSA. CDR3 size: 16 residues. The CDR3 bases are TGTGCCAGCCACACACGGAGTAAGGCAACTAATGAAAAACTGTTTTTT. Protein: CASHTRSKATNEKLFF.

This clone appeared a single time. This sequence joins TRBV3-1 (or the pseudogene TRBV3-2) and TRBJ1-2; D is perhaps TRBD1 (5 bases). Germline V gives CDR1 LGHDT, CDR2 YNNKEL (reference sequence). This CDR3 comprises 14 residues. V lost 1 base, J lost 7 bases, and 13 bases lay in between. The CDR3 loop reads CASSQAFGGGGYTF. CDR3 sequence (DNA): TGTGCCAGCAGCCAAGCTTTCGGGGGAGGTGGCTACACCTTC.

The rearrangement uses TRBV27 and TRBJ1-1; maybe TRBD1 (6 bases). Trimming removed 5 bases at V and 0 bases at J, with 10 bases between. CDR3 length: 14 residues. Germline values: CDR1 MNHEY, CDR2 SMNVEV (reference sequence). The CDR3 nucleotides read TGTGCCAGCAGTATGAGGGGGATGAACACTGAAGCTTTCTTT. Its protein product is CASSMRGMNTEAFF.

This chain links TRBV30 with TRBJ1-4, with D maybe TRBD1 (6 bases). The CDR3 length is 14 residues. V lost 4 bases and J lost 8, with 17 bases in between. Germline CDR1 and CDR2: GTSNPN and SVGIG (reference sequence). The chain's CDR3 is CAWKREGEWEKLFF. In DNA, the CDR3 is TGTGCCTGGAAGCGGGAGGGGGAATGGGAAAAACTGTTTTTT.

The chain joins TRBV12-3 or TRBV12-4 to TRBJ2-7; 12 nucleotides agree with TRBD2. The CDR3 spans 13 residues. V shed 8 bases and J 6 bases; nucleotides not matched to a gene: 5. CDR3 in amino acids: CASRLAGVSEQYF. In nucleotides, the CDR3 is TGTGCCAGCCGACTAGCGGGAGTTTCCGAGCAGTACTTC.

The J gene is TRBJ1-1, the V gene TRBV7-8; the D gene is possibly TRBD1 (5 bases). The CDR3 consists of 13 residues. V lost 7 bases to trimming and J lost 5 bases, with 14 bases between them. CDR1 is SGHVS and CDR2 is FQNEAQ in the germline V gene. CDR3 DNA sequence: TGTGCCAGCACCCCCGGGGGGAGGACTGAAGCTTTCTTT. This gives the protein CASTPGGRTEAFF. Supplemented by reference TRBV7-8 and TRBJ1-1, the full variable domain reads GAGVSQSPRYKVAKRGQDVALRCDPISGHVSLFWYQQALGQGPEFLTYFQNEAQLDKSGLPSDRFFAERPEGSVSTLKIQRTQQEDSAVYLCASTPGGRTEAFFGQGTRLTVV.

The V gene is TRBV9, the J gene TRBJ2-3; 8 bases are a match to TRBD1. In germline, CDR1 is SGDLS, CDR2 YYNGEE. V lost 3 bases and J lost 2; bases outside the gene matches: 8. CDR3 length: 16 amino acids. The CDR3 sequence: CASSDGGTGYTDTQYF. DNA of the CDR3: TGTGCCAGCAGCGATGGAGGGACAGGTTACACAGATACGCAGTATTTT.

The chain uses TRBV27 and TRBJ2-7; TRBD2 might be the D (7 bases). The CDR3 has 14 amino acids. Per the germline V gene, CDR1 is MNHEY and CDR2 is SMNVEV (reference sequence). V lost 2 bases, J lost 3 bases, and 11 bases lay in between. DNA of the CDR3: TGTGCCAGCAGTTTAGGGCGGGGGCTCTACGAGCAGTACTTC. It encodes CASSLGRGLYEQYF.